The 30 T cell receptor beta chains in this list originate from one sample, sequenced in a study of shared clonotypes between healthy human individuals. Assay used: immunoSEQ multiplex PCR; TCRdb lists only in-frame clones, some missing. This sample has roughly 530,000 clones, with 90% to 96% found just once. Sequencing used naive CD4+ T cells sorted from blood. Subset denoted: CD45RA+ positively selected. The receptor set was obtained from a woman aged 25 to 39 in good health.

J is TRBJ2-7 and V is TRBV2; 8 nucleotides match TRBD1. With 6 bases clipped from V and 3 bases from J, the junction kept 4 bases outside the gene matches. The CDR3 covers 13 residues. Germline lookup yields CDR1 SNHLY and CDR2 FYNNEI. The CDR3: CASSQGARYEQYF. In DNA, the CDR3 is TGTGCCAGCAGCCAGGGGGCGCGCTACGAGCAGTACTTC.

The genes are TRBV19 and TRBJ2-5, with 8 bases fitting TRBD1. The DNA matches TRBJ2-7 better at its end, which makes the J call doubtful. Germline values: CDR1 LNHDA, CDR2 SQIVND (reference sequence). The CDR3 extends over 14 amino acids. This CDR3 reads CASSTRGRNYEQYF. The CDR3 nucleotides read TGTGCCAGTAGTACCAGGGGGCGCAACTACGAGCAGTACTTC.

V gene TRBV19 combines with J gene TRBJ2-5; the match to TRBD1 covers 10 bases. Germline values: CDR1 LNHDA, CDR2 SQIVND (reference sequence). CDR3 length equals 16 residues. Unmatched junction bases numbered 4, after V lost 3 bases and J lost 0 bases. Written as DNA, the CDR3 is TGTGCCAGTAGTATTGGGACAGGGGCCAACCAAGAGACCCAGTACTTC. Its translation: CASSIGTGANQETQYF.

Written as DNA, the CDR3 is TGTGCCAGCAGCTTGCGCAGGGGCTACGAGCAGTACTTC. This sequence encodes CASSLRRGYEQYF. This chain uses TRBV5-8 with TRBJ2-7; a weak D match, TRBD1 (6 bases). CDR3 length: 13 residues. V gave up 1 base and J gave up 3 bases, with 8 bases separating them. CDR1 and CDR2 (germline): SGHTS, YDEGEE.

V usage is TRBV7-9 and J usage is TRBJ2-7, with D maybe TRBD1 (5 bases). The V gene's germline CDR1 is SEHNR and CDR2 FQNEAQ (reference sequence). The V and J ends lost 1 base and 5 bases respectively, with 12 bases between them. The CDR3 sequence is 14 residues long. CDR3 protein: CASSLDGRVHEQYF. In nucleotides, the CDR3 is TGTGCCAGCAGCTTAGATGGCAGGGTCCACGAGCAGTACTTC.

In the case of this clone: Other DNA sequences within the sample encode an identical CDR3. The chain employs TRBV6-5 and TRBJ2-6; no firm D call. The germline gives CDR1 MNHEY, CDR2 SVGAGI. V was shortened by 5 bases and J by 0 bases, with 5 bases between the two germline ends. The CDR3 sequence is 14 residues long. The CDR3 protein is CASSQNSGANVLTF. The DNA for the CDR3 is TGTGCCAGCAGTCAAAACTCTGGGGCCAACGTCCTGACTTTC.

The chain combines TRBV9 with TRBJ2-3; 11 bases map to TRBD2. Germline CDR1 SGDLS, CDR2 YYNGEE. The CDR3 sequence is 16 residues long. V shed 2 bases, J shed 0 bases, and the junction held 2 bases outside the gene matches. CDR3 in amino acids: CASSVRTSGSTDTQYF. The CDR3 DNA sequence: TGTGCCAGCAGCGTGAGGACTAGCGGGAGCACAGATACGCAGTATTTT.

The genes are TRBV11-3 and TRBJ2-7, with TRBD2 as a possible D gene (6 bases). The CDR3 spans 12 residues. Trimming cost V 5 bases and J 6 bases, with 11 bases left between them. In germline, CDR1 is SGHNT, CDR2 YENEEA. DNA of the CDR3: TGTGCCAGCAGCAAGGACTACGGCGAGCAGTACTTC. It yields the protein CASSKDYGEQYF.

The genes are TRBV5-1 and TRBJ1-2; D remains unclear. Trimming cost V 3 bases and J 4 bases, with 13 bases left between them. The CDR3 has 14 amino acids. In germline, CDR1 is SGHRS, CDR2 YFSETQ. CDR3 in amino acids: CASSYSGKGYGYTF. The CDR3 nucleotides read TGCGCCAGCAGCTACTCCGGGAAAGGCTATGGCTACACCTTC.

The chain employs TRBV28 and TRBJ1-2; D might be TRBD1 (5 bases). The V end lost 5 bases, the J end lost 3 bases, and 16 bases lay between the germline ends. Germline assignment: CDR1 MDHEN and CDR2 SYDVKM. The CDR3 has 15 amino acids. The CDR3 sequence: CASSRPRAYDYGYTF. DNA for the CDR3: TGTGCCAGCAGTCGCCCCAGGGCGTATGACTATGGCTACACCTTC.

The chain recombines TRBV19 with TRBJ1-2; tentatively, D is TRBD1 (6 bases). Germline V lookup: CDR1 LNHDA, CDR2 SQIVND (reference sequence). Trimming took off 6 bases at V and 6 bases at J, with 11 bases between the two ends. The CDR3 has 12 amino acids. The CDR3 DNA is TGTGCCAGTAGCCCTACAGGGCATGGCTACACCTTC. Amino acid sequence: CASSPTGHGYTF.

The chain links TRBV18 to TRBJ2-5; 7 nucleotides agree with TRBD1. The tail of the sequence fits TRBJ2-7 better, so the J call may be wrong. The germline CDR1 and CDR2 sequences are KGHSH and LQKENI. CDR3 length: 14 amino acids. The CDR3 DNA follows: TGTGCCAGCTCACAAAGGGGACAGACCTACGAGCAGTACTTC. Amino acids: CASSQRGQTYEQYF.

The chain recombines TRBV6-1 with TRBJ2-1; TRBD1 matches at 8 bases. V shed 10 bases and J 9 bases; nucleotides not matched to a gene: 14. Germline CDR1 is MNHNS and CDR2 is SASEGT. This CDR3 is 14 amino acids long. CDR3 residues: CATQEGQVVGEQFF. The DNA for the CDR3 is TGTGCCACACAGGAGGGACAGGTTGTCGGTGAGCAGTTCTTC.

The J gene is TRBJ2-7, the V gene TRBV4-1; D gene unclear. The CDR3 length is 16 residues. V lost 5 bases and J 2 bases, leaving 19 bases between the germline ends. CDR1 and CDR2 (germline): MGHRA, YSYEKL. CDR3 protein: CASSSKVRQAAYEQYF. CDR3 DNA: TGCGCCAGCAGCTCGAAAGTCCGGCAGGCTGCCTACGAGCAGTACTTC.

The V gene is TRBV6-5, the J gene TRBJ2-5; 11 positions agree with TRBD2. TRBJ2-7 explains the end of the DNA better; the J call may be wrong. The CDR3 has 14 residues. Germline CDR1 MNHEY, CDR2 SVGAGI. CDR3: CASRLAGGYYEQYF. The CDR3, as DNA: TGTGCCAGCAGATTAGCGGGAGGGTACTACGAGCAGTACTTC.

This chain links TRBV5-4 with TRBJ1-1; 8 bases match TRBD1. Germline V gene sequence: CDR1 SGHNT, CDR2 YYREEE (reference sequence). Trimming at V came to 0 bases and at J to 3 bases, leaving 10 bases not matched to a gene. CDR3 length equals 17 residues. The chain's CDR3 is CASSLGQGTRGYTEAFF. CDR3 bases: TGTGCCAGCAGCTTGGGACAGGGGACTCGTGGGTACACTGAAGCTTTCTTT. The complete variable domain, with remaining parts taken from reference TRBV5-4 and TRBJ1-1, reads ETGVTQSPTHLIKTRGQQVTLRCSSQSGHNTVSWYQQALGQGPQFIFQYYREEENGRGNFPPRFSGLQFPNYSSELNVNALELDDSALYLCASSLGQGTRGYTEAFFGQGTRLTVV.

The chain joins TRBV11-2 to TRBJ2-3; D possibly corresponds to TRBD1 (5 bases). This CDR3 region has 12 residues. Trimming took 3 bases from V and 6 from J, leaving 7 bases between them. Germline V gene data show CDR1 as SGHAT and CDR2 as FQNNGV. The CDR3 sequence is CASSFKGDTQYF. The DNA of the CDR3 is TGTGCCAGCAGCTTCAAGGGGGATACGCAGTATTTT.

The sample holds one count of this clone. V is TRBV15 and J is TRBJ2-7; 9 bases match TRBD2. The junction had 8 bases not matched to a gene; V was cut back by 3 bases and J by 2 bases. This CDR3 is built from 16 residues. CDR1 and CDR2 from the germline V gene are LNHNV and YYDKDF (reference sequence). The DNA for the CDR3 is TGTGCCACCAGCAGGGATCTAGCGGGAAGCCCCTACGAGCAGTACTTC. Encoded protein: CATSRDLAGSPYEQYF.

This clone was detected once. J is TRBJ2-7 and V is TRBV28; the D call may be TRBD1 or TRBD2 (5 bases each). Germline assignment: CDR1 MDHEN and CDR2 SYDVKM. V dropped 2 bases and J dropped 2 bases, with 10 bases sitting between them. This CDR3 has 14 amino acids. This CDR3 is CASSLMGETYEQYF. The CDR3 bases are TGTGCCAGCAGTTTAATGGGGGAGACCTACGAGCAGTACTTC.

The chain recombines TRBV6-6 with TRBJ1-5; D remains unclear. Germline loops: CDR1 MNHNY, CDR2 SVGAGI (reference sequence). This CDR3 comprises 13 residues. V was trimmed by 7 bases and J by 7 bases, leaving 14 bases between them. For the CDR3, the DNA is TGTGCCAGCACCGGAGACAAGGGACAGCCCCAGCATTTT. Translated: CASTGDKGQPQHF.

The V and J genes are TRBV25-1 and TRBJ1-1, with unresolved D. This CDR3 is built from 14 residues. V was cut by 4 bases and J by 2 bases, with 11 bases left in between. In germline, CDR1 is MGHDK, CDR2 SYGVNS. This CDR3 reads CASSALAGNTEAFF. In nucleotides, the CDR3 is TGTGCCAGCAGTGCTCTGGCGGGAAACACTGAAGCTTTCTTT.

CDR3 in DNA: TGTGCCAGCAGCTTAAAGGCGGGAGGGCCTCACGAGCAGTACTTC. Its protein is CASSLKAGGPHEQYF. The rearrangement links TRBV11-1 to TRBJ2-7; 9 nucleotides agree with TRBD2. CDR3 length: 15 amino acids. V lost 2 bases to trimming and J lost 5 bases; unmatched junction nucleotides: 7. The germline CDR1 and CDR2 sequences are SGHAT and FQDESV (reference sequence).

This sequence joins TRBV28 and TRBJ1-1; D may be TRBD1 (6 bases). Germline-derived CDR1 and CDR2 are MDHEN and SYDVKM. The V and J ends lost 6 bases and 3 bases respectively, with 17 bases between them. This CDR3 comprises 15 residues. CDR3 loop: CASSSPRGGDTEAFF. CDR3 sequence (DNA): TGTGCCAGCAGCTCCCCGAGGGGGGGGGACACTGAAGCTTTCTTT.

V and J are TRBV5-4 and TRBJ2-7; 15 positions agree with TRBD2. The V and J ends lost 0 bases and 5 bases, in that order; junction bases with no gene match: 9. The germline CDR1 and CDR2 sequences are SGHNT and YYREEE (reference sequence). CDR3 length equals 18 residues. The CDR3 bases are TGTGCCAGCAGCTTGGCCGGACTAGCGGGAGGGCCTGCCAACGAGCAGTACTTC. This translates into CASSLAGLAGGPANEQYF.

V gene TRBV4-1 combines with J gene TRBJ2-7; 7 bases are shared with TRBD1. The CDR3 is 18 amino acids. Per germline, CDR1 MGHRA and CDR2 YSYEKL. The V gene end was trimmed by 4 bases and the J gene end by 6 bases; junction bases not matched to a gene: 21. This CDR3 is CASSRAWDRLFSMGEQYF. The CDR3 DNA reads as TGCGCCAGCAGCCGGGCCTGGGACAGACTCTTTTCAATGGGCGAGCAGTACTTC.

V gene TRBV5-4 combines with J gene TRBJ1-2, with a possible D match to TRBD1 (6 bases). Trimming left V 2 bases short and J 3 bases short, with 11 bases between. The CDR3 covers 14 residues. Germline V gene lookup returns CDR1 SGHNT and CDR2 YYREEE (reference sequence). CDR3 loop: CASSLGGKDYGYTF. DNA for the CDR3: TGTGCCAGCAGCTTAGGGGGAAAGGACTATGGCTACACCTTC.

The chain uses TRBV5-1 and TRBJ2-7, with D maybe TRBD2 (5 bases). Germline assignment: CDR1 SGHRS and CDR2 YFSETQ. CDR3 length: 17 residues. Trimming left V 1 base short and J 0 bases short, with 17 bases between. The DNA for the CDR3 is TGCGCCAGCAGCTTGAGTTTCGGGGAAAGCAGCTCCTACGAGCAGTACTTC. This gives the protein CASSLSFGESSSYEQYF.

The chain carries TRBV29-1 and TRBJ2-3; possible D gene TRBD2, 6 bases. This CDR3 spans 13 amino acids. Germline assignment: CDR1 SQVTM and CDR2 ANQGSEA. V lost 4 bases and J 11 bases, leaving 19 bases between the germline ends. The CDR3 DNA is TGCAGCGTTGTTGGGAGGTTTACGTCGAGGCAGTATTTT. It yields the protein CSVVGRFTSRQYF.

V is TRBV6-5 and J is TRBJ2-1, with a tentative D call TRBD2 (5 bases). This CDR3 contains 14 residues. Germline-derived CDR1 and CDR2 are MNHEY and SVGAGI. Trimming left V 2 bases short and J 6 bases short, with 11 bases between. The CDR3 loop is CASSYGLARNEQFF. In DNA form, the CDR3 reads TGTGCCAGCAGTTACGGTCTAGCTCGCAATGAGCAGTTCTTC.

A remark on this clone: Germline and junction disagree at one end, which may indicate a read error. The V call is TRBV5-1, the J call TRBJ1-1; TRBD1 might be the D (6 bases). CDR1 SGHRS and CDR2 YFSETQ come from the germline V gene. The CDR3 extends over 15 amino acids. As DNA, the CDR3 is TGCGCCAGCAGCCCCCAGGGGTGGGAGGGCACTGAGGCTTTCTTT. Protein product: CASSPQGWEGTEAFF.